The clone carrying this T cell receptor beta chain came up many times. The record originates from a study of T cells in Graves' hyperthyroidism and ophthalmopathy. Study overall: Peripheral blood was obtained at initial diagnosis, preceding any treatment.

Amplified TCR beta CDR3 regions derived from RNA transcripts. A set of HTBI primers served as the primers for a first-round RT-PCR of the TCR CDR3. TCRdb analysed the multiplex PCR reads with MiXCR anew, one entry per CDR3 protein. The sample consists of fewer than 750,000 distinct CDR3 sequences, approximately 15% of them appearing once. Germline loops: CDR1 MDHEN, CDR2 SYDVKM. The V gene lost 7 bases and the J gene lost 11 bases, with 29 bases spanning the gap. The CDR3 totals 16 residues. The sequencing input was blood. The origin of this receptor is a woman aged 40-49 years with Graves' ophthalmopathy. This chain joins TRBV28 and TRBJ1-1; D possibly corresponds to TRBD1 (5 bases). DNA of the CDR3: TGTGCCAGCACGGCTCTGTATGGGGCGCAGGGAAACGCGGCTTTCTTT. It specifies CASTALYGAQGNAAFF.